One sample yielded the 2 T cell receptor beta chains listed below, sequenced in a study of T cell responses to AZD1222 COVID-19 vaccine. The repertoire was sequenced with immunoSEQ multiplex PCR; TCRdb's copy has only in-frame clones and lacks some. The table lists about 120,000 clones, around 92% of them singletons. The sample was peripheral blood, taken on day 0 of AZD1222 vaccination. Receptor source: an adult in good health.

The genes are TRBV18 and TRBJ2-6; 8 bases align to TRBD1. This CDR3 comprises 15 residues. Germline-derived CDR1 and CDR2 are KGHSH and LQKENI. J was trimmed by 1 base and V by 7 bases; bases with no gene match: 3. CDR3 nucleotide sequence: TGTGCCAGCTTAACAGGGGGGTCTGGGGCCAACGTCCTGACTTTC. Residues: CASLTGGSGANVLTF.

V and J are TRBV20-1 and TRBJ2-7, with D perhaps given as TRBD1 or TRBD2 (6 bases each). V gave up 3 bases and J gave up 3 bases, with 27 bases separating them. CDR3 length: 18 residues. Germline CDR1 reads DFQATT; CDR2 reads SNEGSKA (reference sequence). This CDR3 is CSASRPVGGGLLDYEQYF. In nucleotides, the CDR3 is TGCAGTGCTAGTCGCCCTGTGGGGGGCGGACTTCTCGACTACGAGCAGTACTTC.